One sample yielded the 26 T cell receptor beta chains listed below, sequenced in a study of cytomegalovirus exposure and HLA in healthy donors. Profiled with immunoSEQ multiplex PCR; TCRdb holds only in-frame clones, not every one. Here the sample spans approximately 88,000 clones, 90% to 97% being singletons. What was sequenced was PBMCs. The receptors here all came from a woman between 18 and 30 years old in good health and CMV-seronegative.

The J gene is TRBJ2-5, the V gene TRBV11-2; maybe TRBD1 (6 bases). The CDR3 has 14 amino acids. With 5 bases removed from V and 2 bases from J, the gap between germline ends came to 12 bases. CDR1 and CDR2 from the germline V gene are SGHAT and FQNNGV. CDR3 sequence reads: CASSGQRSQETQYF. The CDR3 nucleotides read TGTGCCAGCAGCGGACAGCGGAGTCAAGAGACCCAGTACTTC.

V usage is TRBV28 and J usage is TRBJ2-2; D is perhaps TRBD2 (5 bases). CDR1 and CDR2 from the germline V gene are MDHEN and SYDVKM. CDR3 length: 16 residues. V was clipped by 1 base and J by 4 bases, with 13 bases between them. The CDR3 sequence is CASSLFPGWGTGELFF. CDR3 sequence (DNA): TGTGCCAGCAGTTTATTTCCGGGATGGGGCACCGGGGAGCTGTTTTTT.

CDR3 nucleotide sequence: TGCGCCAGCAGCTTCGGGGTTGAAAGGACAGATACGCAGTATTTT. Its protein is CASSFGVERTDTQYF. The rearrangement joins TRBV5-1 to TRBJ2-3, with D perhaps matching TRBD2 (5 bases). This CDR3 contains 15 residues. Trimming stripped 2 bases from V and 3 bases from J, with 13 bases between. Germline CDR1 is SGHRS and CDR2 is YFSETQ. The full variable domain, completed using reference TRBV5-1 and TRBJ2-3, is KAGVTQTPRYLIKTRGQQVTLSCSPISGHRSVSWYQQTPGQGLQFLFEYFSETQRNKGNFPGRFSGRQFSNSRSEMNVSTLELGDSALYLCASSFGVERTDTQYFGPGTRLTVL.

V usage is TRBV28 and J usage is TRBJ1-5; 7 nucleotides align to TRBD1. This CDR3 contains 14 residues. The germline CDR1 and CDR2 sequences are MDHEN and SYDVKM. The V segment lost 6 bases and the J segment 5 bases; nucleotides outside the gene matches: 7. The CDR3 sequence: CASSRQGGDQPQHF. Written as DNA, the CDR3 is TGTGCCAGCAGCCGACAGGGAGGTGATCAGCCCCAGCATTTT.

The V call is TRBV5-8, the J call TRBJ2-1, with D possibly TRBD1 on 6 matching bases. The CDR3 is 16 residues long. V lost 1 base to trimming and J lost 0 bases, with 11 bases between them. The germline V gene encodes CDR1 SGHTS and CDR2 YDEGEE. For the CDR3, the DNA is TGTGCCAGCAGCTTGTGGGGGCAGGGCTCCTACAATGAGCAGTTCTTC. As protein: CASSLWGQGSYNEQFF.

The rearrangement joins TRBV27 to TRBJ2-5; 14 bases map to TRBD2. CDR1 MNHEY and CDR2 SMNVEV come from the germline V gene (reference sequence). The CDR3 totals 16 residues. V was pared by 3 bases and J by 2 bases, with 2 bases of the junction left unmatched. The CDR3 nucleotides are TGTGCCAGCAGTTTGGGACTAGCGGGAGAACAAGAGACCCAGTACTTC. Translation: CASSLGLAGEQETQYF.

As DNA, the CDR3 is TGTGCCAGCAGCTTGGGCTCTAGCGGAACATGGCCGCAGTACTTC. This codes for CASSLGSSGTWPQYF. The V and J genes are TRBV5-6 and TRBJ2-7, with 7 bases identical to TRBD2. V was clipped by 0 bases and J by 9 bases; unmatched bases: 12. CDR1 and CDR2 from the germline V gene are SGHDT and YYEEEE. The CDR3 spans 15 residues. Drawing the rest from reference TRBV5-6 and TRBJ2-7, the complete variable domain is DAGVTQSPTHLIKTRGQQVTLRCSPKSGHDTVSWYQQALGQGPQFIFQYYEEEERQRGNFPDRFSGHQFPNYSSELNVNALLLGDSALYLCASSLGSSGTWPQYFGPGTRLTVT.

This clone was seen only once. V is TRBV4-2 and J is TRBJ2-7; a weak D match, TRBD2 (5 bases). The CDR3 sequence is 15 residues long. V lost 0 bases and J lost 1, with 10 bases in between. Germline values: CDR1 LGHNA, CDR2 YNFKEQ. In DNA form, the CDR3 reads TGTGCCAGCAGCCAAGACGATGGGGAGTCCTACGAGCAGTACTTC. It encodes CASSQDDGESYEQYF.

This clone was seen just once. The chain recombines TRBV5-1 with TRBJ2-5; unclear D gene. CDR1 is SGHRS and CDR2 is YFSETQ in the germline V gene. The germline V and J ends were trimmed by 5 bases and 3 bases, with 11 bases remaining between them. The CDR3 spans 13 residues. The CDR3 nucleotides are TGCGCCAGCAGACGTACGAGTGAAGAGACCCAGTACTTC. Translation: CASRRTSEETQYF. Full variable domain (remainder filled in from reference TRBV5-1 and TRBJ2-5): KAGVTQTPRYLIKTRGQQVTLSCSPISGHRSVSWYQQTPGQGLQFLFEYFSETQRNKGNFPGRFSGRQFSNSRSEMNVSTLELGDSALYLCASRRTSEETQYFGPGTRLLVL.

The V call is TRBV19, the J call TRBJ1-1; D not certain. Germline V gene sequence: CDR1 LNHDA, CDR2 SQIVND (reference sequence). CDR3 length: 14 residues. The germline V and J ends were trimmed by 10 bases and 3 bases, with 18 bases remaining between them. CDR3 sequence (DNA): TGTGCCACCCTGGGAGGGCAAGCGGACACTGAAGCTTTCTTT. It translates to CATLGGQADTEAFF.

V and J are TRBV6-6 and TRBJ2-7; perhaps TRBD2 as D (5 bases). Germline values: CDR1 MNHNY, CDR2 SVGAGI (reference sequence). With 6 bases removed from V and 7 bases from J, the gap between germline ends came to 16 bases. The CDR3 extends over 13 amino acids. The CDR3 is CASRSPGSGEQYF. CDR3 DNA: TGTGCCAGCAGGTCCCCGGGCTCGGGGGAGCAGTACTTC.

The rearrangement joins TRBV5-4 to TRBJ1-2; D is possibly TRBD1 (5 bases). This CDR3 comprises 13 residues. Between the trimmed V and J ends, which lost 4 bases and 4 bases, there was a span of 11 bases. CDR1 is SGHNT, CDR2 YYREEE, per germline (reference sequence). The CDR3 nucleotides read TGTGCCAGCAGCCCCGGGGGGACCTATGGCTACACCTTC. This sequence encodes CASSPGGTYGYTF. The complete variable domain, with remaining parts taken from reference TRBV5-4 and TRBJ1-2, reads ETGVTQSPTHLIKTRGQQVTLRCSSQSGHNTVSWYQQALGQGPQFIFQYYREEENGRGNFPPRFSGLQFPNYSSELNVNALELDDSALYLCASSPGGTYGYTFGSGTRLTVV.

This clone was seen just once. This CDR3 is CASSLGGTSGGSYEQYF. CDR3 in DNA: TGTGCCAGCAGCTTAGGGGGGACTAGCGGGGGCTCCTACGAGCAGTACTTC. V is TRBV13 and J is TRBJ2-7, with TRBD2 matching over 14 bases. Losses at the gene ends were 0 bases for V and 0 bases for J; bases not matched to a gene: 1. CDR1 and CDR2 (germline): PRHDT, FYEKMQ (reference sequence). This CDR3 has 17 amino acids.

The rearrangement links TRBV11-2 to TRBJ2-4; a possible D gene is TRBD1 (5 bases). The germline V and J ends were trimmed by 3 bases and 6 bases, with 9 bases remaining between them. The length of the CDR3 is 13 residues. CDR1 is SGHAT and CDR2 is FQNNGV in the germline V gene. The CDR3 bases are TGTGCCAGCAGCTTGATTCAGGGAAACATTCAGTACTTC. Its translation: CASSLIQGNIQYF.

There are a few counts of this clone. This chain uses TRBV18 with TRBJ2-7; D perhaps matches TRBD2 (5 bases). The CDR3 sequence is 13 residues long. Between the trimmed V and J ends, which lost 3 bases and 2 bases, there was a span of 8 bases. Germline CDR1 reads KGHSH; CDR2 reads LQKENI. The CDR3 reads CASSPSGTYEQYF. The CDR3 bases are TGTGCCAGCTCACCGTCCGGGACCTACGAGCAGTACTTC.

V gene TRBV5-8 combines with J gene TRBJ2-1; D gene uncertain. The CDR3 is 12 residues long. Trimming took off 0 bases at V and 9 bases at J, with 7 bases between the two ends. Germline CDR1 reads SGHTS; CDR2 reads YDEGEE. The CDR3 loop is CASSLEPSEQFF. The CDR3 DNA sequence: TGTGCCAGCAGCTTGGAACCTAGTGAGCAGTTCTTC.

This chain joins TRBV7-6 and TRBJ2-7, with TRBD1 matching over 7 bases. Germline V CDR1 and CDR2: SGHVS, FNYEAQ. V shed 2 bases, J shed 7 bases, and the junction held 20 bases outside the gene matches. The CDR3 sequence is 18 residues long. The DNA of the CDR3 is TGTGCCAGCAGCTTACTCTTATCGACCCCGGGACAGTCCTCTGAGCAGTACTTC. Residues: CASSLLLSTPGQSSEQYF.

The CDR3 nucleotides read TGCGCCAGCAGCCTTGCGGGGAGGGAGTACAATGAGCAGTTCTTC. Its protein product is CASSLAGREYNEQFF. The V gene is TRBV5-1, the J gene TRBJ2-1; the match to TRBD2 covers 7 bases. CDR3 length equals 15 residues. J gave up 4 bases and V 4 bases, and 8 bases lay outside the gene matches. The V gene's germline CDR1 is SGHRS and CDR2 YFSETQ.

CDR3 residues: CASSLGGATGNSGNTIYF. CDR3 DNA: TGTGCCAGCAGCTTAGGAGGAGCCACAGGGAACTCTGGAAACACCATATATTTT. This chain uses TRBV11-2 with TRBJ1-3; a possible D gene is TRBD1 (6 bases). The CDR3 is 18 amino acids. Looked up from germline, CDR1 is SGHAT and CDR2 is FQNNGV. Trimming removed 1 base at V and 0 bases at J, with 16 bases between. Full variable domain (outside the CDR3, taken from reference TRBV11-2 and TRBJ1-3): EAGVAQSPRYKIIEKRQSVAFWCNPISGHATLYWYQQILGQGPKLLIQFQNNGVVDDSQLPKDRFSAERLKGVDSTLKIQPAKLEDSAVYLCASSLGGATGNSGNTIYFGEGSWLTVV.

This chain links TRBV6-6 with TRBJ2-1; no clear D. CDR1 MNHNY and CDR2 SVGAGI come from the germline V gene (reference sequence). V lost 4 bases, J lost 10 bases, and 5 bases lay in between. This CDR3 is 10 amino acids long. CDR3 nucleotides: TGTGCCAGCAGTTCCCCGGAGCAGTTCTTC. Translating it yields CASSSPEQFF.

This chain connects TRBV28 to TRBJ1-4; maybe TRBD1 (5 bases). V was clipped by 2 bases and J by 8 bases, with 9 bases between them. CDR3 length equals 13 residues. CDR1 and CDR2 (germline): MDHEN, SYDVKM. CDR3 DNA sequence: TGTGCCAGCAGTTTACAGGGTAGGGAAAAACTGTTTTTT. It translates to CASSLQGREKLFF.

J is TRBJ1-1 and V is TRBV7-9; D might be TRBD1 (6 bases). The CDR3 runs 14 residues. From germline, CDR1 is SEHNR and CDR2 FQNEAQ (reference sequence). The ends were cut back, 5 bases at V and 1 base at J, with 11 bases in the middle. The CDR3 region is CASSARGQNTEAFF. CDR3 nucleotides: TGTGCCAGCAGCGCTAGGGGACAGAACACTGAAGCTTTCTTT.

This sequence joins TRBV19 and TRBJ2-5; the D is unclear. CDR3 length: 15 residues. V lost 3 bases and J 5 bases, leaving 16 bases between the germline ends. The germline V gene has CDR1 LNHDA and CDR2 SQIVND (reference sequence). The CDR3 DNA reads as TGTGCCAGTAGTATCGAACTCGAAAGCAAGGAGACCCAGTACTTC. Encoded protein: CASSIELESKETQYF.

This chain's CDR3 is CASSPPATKETQYF. CDR3 bases: TGTGCCAGCTCACCTCCGGCCACTAAAGAGACCCAGTACTTC. The chain has TRBV18 and TRBJ2-5; D ambiguous. This CDR3 region has 14 residues. Germline CDR1 KGHSH, CDR2 LQKENI. V was cut by 3 bases and J by 3 bases, with 11 bases left in between. Using reference TRBV18 and TRBJ2-5 for the parts outside the CDR3, the full variable domain is NAGVMQNPRHLVRRRGQEARLRCSPMKGHSHVYWYRQLPEEGLKFMVYLQKENIIDESGMPKERFSAEFPKEGPSILRIQQVVRGDSAAYFCASSPPATKETQYFGPGTRLLVL.

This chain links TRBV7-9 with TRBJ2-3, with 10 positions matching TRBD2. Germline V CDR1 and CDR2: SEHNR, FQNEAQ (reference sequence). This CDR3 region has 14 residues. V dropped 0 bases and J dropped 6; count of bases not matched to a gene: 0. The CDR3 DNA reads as TGTGCCAGCAGCTTAGCTAGCGGGAGGGATACGCAGTATTTT. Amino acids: CASSLASGRDTQYF.

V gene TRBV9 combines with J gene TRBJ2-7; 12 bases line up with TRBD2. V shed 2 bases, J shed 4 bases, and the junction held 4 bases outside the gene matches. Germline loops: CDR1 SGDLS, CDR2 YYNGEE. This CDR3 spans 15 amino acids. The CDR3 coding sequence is TGTGCCAGCAGCGTTGCTAGCGGGAGGGAGTACGAGCAGTACTTC. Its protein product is CASSVASGREYEQYF.